These 7 T cell receptor beta chains originate from one sample sequenced in a study of shared clonotypes between healthy human individuals. Naive CD8 cells comprised CD45RO-negative, CCR7-positively selected cells, excluding terminally differentiated effector memory CD45RA+ cells. Sequencing used immunoSEQ multiplex PCR; TCRdb keeps in-frame clones, though not all of them. The table shows nearly 2 million clones, with about 95% occurring only once. Sequenced material: naive CD8+ T cells sorted from blood. These receptors came from a man between 18 and 35 years old in good health.

The chain is built from TRBV19 and TRBJ2-7; D uncertain. Germline V gives CDR1 LNHDA, CDR2 SQIVND (reference sequence). There are 13 residues in the CDR3. Trimming cost V 4 bases and J 3 bases, with 10 bases left between them. The CDR3 nucleotides read TGTGCCAGTAGTAGCGGAGAGGTCTACGAGCAGTACTTC. Translation: CASSSGEVYEQYF.

The rearrangement uses TRBV30 and TRBJ2-2, with no clear D. The V end was cut by 0 bases, the J end by 14 bases, with 16 bases between. The CDR3 loop spans 13 amino acids. Germline V gives CDR1 GTSNPN, CDR2 SVGIG (reference sequence). This CDR3 reads CAWSVITSTILFF. The CDR3 DNA is TGTGCCTGGAGTGTAATAACTTCTACGATACTGTTTTTT.

This sequence joins TRBV29-1 and TRBJ2-1; D is possibly TRBD2 (6 bases). V gave up 5 bases and J gave up 9 bases, with 11 bases separating them. The CDR3 has 11 amino acids. The germline gives CDR1 SQVTM, CDR2 ANQGSEA. The CDR3 nucleotides are TGCAGCGTTCCCGTGGGGGGTGAGCAGTTCTTC. It is translated as CSVPVGGEQFF.

The genes are TRBV11-2 and TRBJ2-1, with 9 bases identical to TRBD2. Trimming took 3 bases from V and 10 from J; bases not matched to a gene: 7. This CDR3 is 14 amino acids long. Per the germline V gene, CDR1 is SGHAT and CDR2 is FQNNGV. CDR3 loop: CASSLLAGMEEQFF. Here the CDR3 DNA reads TGTGCCAGCAGCTTGCTAGCGGGGATGGAAGAGCAGTTCTTC.

The J gene is TRBJ2-4, the V gene TRBV7-9, with TRBD1 as a possible D gene (5 bases). This CDR3 is 14 amino acids long. V lost 5 bases and J lost 1, with 9 bases in between. Germline CDR1 reads SEHNR; CDR2 reads FQNEAQ (reference sequence). Here the CDR3 reads CASSTTVAKNIQYF. CDR3 in DNA: TGTGCCAGCAGCACGACAGTGGCCAAAAACATTCAGTACTTC.

The rearrangement joins TRBV2 to TRBJ2-7, with TRBD2 identical over 8 bases. Germline trimming cut 5 bases from V and 4 bases from J; bases unmatched to any gene: 7. Germline V gene lookup returns CDR1 SNHLY and CDR2 FYNNEI. This CDR3 has 14 residues. In DNA form, the CDR3 reads TGTGCCAGCAGTCCCACCGGGACTAGGTACGAGCAGTACTTC. Protein product: CASSPTGTRYEQYF.

The rearrangement links TRBV11-2 to TRBJ2-5; 10 positions agree with TRBD2. The CDR3 loop spans 19 amino acids. The germline CDR1 and CDR2 sequences are SGHAT and FQNNGV. V was clipped by 5 bases and J by 5 bases; unmatched bases: 20. The CDR3 reads CASSGPRASGSSSWETQYF. The CDR3 DNA is TGTGCCAGCAGCGGCCCTCGGGCTAGCGGGAGCTCGTCTTGGGAGACCCAGTACTTC. Filled out from reference TRBV11-2 and TRBJ2-5, the complete variable domain reads EAGVAQSPRYKIIEKRQSVAFWCNPISGHATLYWYQQILGQGPKLLIQFQNNGVVDDSQLPKDRFSAERLKGVDSTLKIQPAKLEDSAVYLCASSGPRASGSSSWETQYFGPGTRLLVL.